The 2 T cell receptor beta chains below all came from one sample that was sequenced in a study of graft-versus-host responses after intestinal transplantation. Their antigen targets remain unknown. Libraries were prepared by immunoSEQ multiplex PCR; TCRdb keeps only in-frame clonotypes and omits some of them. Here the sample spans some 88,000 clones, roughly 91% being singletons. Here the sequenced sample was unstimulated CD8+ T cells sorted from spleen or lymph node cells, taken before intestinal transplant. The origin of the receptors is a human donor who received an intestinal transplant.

The CDR3 reads CASSLDSQETQYF. For the CDR3, the DNA is TGTGCCAGCAGCCTTGACAGCCAAGAGACCCAGTACTTC. The rearrangement links TRBV7-9 to TRBJ2-5, with a tentative D call TRBD1 (5 bases). There are 13 residues in the CDR3. Germline-derived CDR1 and CDR2 are SEHNR and FQNEAQ (reference sequence). The germline V and J ends were trimmed by 5 bases and 1 base, with 8 bases remaining between them.

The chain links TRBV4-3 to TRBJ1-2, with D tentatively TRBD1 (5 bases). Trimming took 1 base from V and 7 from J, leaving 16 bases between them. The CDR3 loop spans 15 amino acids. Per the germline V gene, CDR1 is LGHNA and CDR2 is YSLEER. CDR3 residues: CASSQANRPDGGYTF. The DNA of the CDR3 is TGCGCCAGCAGCCAAGCGAACAGGCCAGACGGTGGCTACACCTTC.